Each of the 25 T cell receptor beta chains below was sequenced from the same sample in a study of identifying expanded T cells in peripheral blood. Data came from immunoSEQ multiplex PCR; TCRdb stores just in-frame clones and leaves some out. This table holds about 130,000 clones, approximately 86% found once. Sequencing was done on a sample of blood. All receptors come from a person aged 18 to 75 in good health.

The chain has TRBV14 and TRBJ1-1, with D unclear. The CDR3 spans 13 residues. Germline values: CDR1 SGHDN, CDR2 FVKESK. The germline V and J ends were trimmed by 2 bases and 1 base, with 5 bases remaining between them. In DNA, the CDR3 is TGTGCCAGCAGCCAAAACACGAACACTGAAGCTTTCTTT. This gives the protein CASSQNTNTEAFF.

The chain has TRBV5-4 and TRBJ2-3, with TRBD2 matching over 8 bases. The length of the CDR3 is 16 residues. CDR1 is SGHNT and CDR2 is YYREEE in the germline V gene (reference sequence). J gave up 5 bases and V 0 bases, and 8 bases lay outside the gene matches. CDR3 in DNA: TGTGCCAGCAGCTTGGATACGGGAGGGCGGAGAGATACGCAGTATTTT. This sequence encodes CASSLDTGGRRDTQYF.

J is TRBJ1-6 and V is TRBV14; 7 bases map to TRBD1. The germline V gene has CDR1 SGHDN and CDR2 FVKESK. The CDR3 spans 14 residues. With 3 bases clipped from V and 12 bases from J, the junction kept 8 bases outside the gene matches. The CDR3 nucleotides are TGTGCCAGCAGCCATTTCGGGACAGCTTTACCCCTCCACTTT. The encoded protein is CASSHFGTALPLHF. Full variable domain (outside the CDR3, taken from reference TRBV14 and TRBJ1-6): EAGVTQFPSHSVIEKGQTVTLRCDPISGHDNLYWYRRVMGKEIKFLLHFVKESKQDESGMPNNRFLAERTGGTYSTLKVQPAELEDSGVYFCASSHFGTALPLHFGNGTRLTVT.

The CDR3 spells CASSAWTGKNYGYTF. The CDR3 region has the DNA TGTGCCAGCAGCGCCTGGACAGGGAAAAACTATGGCTACACCTTC. The rearrangement joins TRBV28 to TRBJ1-2; TRBD1 agrees at 8 bases. From germline, CDR1 is MDHEN and CDR2 SYDVKM. The CDR3 length is 15 residues. With V trimmed by 6 bases and J by 2 bases, 8 bases remained unmatched.

The chain uses TRBV7-2 and TRBJ1-2; 7 nucleotides agree with TRBD1. CDR1 and CDR2 from the germline V gene are SGHTA and FQGNSA. The V segment lost 8 bases and the J segment 4 bases; nucleotides outside the gene matches: 7. There are 13 residues in the CDR3. CDR3 region: CASYNRGGYGYTF. Here the CDR3 DNA reads TGTGCCAGCTATAACAGGGGTGGCTATGGCTACACCTTC.

The V call is TRBV2, the J call TRBJ1-3, with no clear D. This CDR3 has 15 residues. The V gene lost 3 bases and the J gene lost 4 bases, with 13 bases spanning the gap. Germline CDR1 is SNHLY and CDR2 is FYNNEI. The CDR3 sequence: CASSEARASGNTIYF. The CDR3 nucleotides read TGTGCCAGCAGTGAGGCGCGGGCATCAGGAAACACCATATATTTT. Full variable domain (missing parts from reference TRBV2 and TRBJ1-3): EPEVTQTPSHQVTQMGQEVILRCVPISNHLYFYWYRQILGQKVEFLVSFYNNEISEKSEIFDDQFSVERPDGSNFTLKIRSTKLEDSAMYFCASSEARASGNTIYFGEGSWLTVV.

This chain links TRBV27 with TRBJ1-2, with a tentative D call TRBD1 (6 bases). The CDR3 is 13 residues long. Per the germline V gene, CDR1 is MNHEY and CDR2 is SMNVEV (reference sequence). Trimming took off 6 bases at V and 4 bases at J, with 12 bases between the two ends. The CDR3 DNA follows: TGTGCCAGCAGGAGCGGGGGCGGCTATGGCTACACCTTC. Protein: CASRSGGGYGYTF.

The chain employs TRBV7-2 and TRBJ1-2; maybe TRBD1 (6 bases). CDR3 length: 15 amino acids. Per germline, CDR1 SGHTA and CDR2 FQGNSA. Trimming cost V 4 bases and J 0 bases, with 12 bases left between them. DNA for the CDR3: TGTGCCAGCAGCTACACGACAGGCACTAACTATGGCTACACCTTC. Translation gives CASSYTTGTNYGYTF.

V is TRBV6-6 and J is TRBJ2-7, with TRBD2 matching 11 bases. V lost 6 bases, J lost 2 bases, and 6 bases stayed unmatched. The CDR3 consists of 15 residues. The germline V gene has CDR1 MNHNY and CDR2 SVGAGI (reference sequence). The CDR3 here is CASSRTSGRTYEQYF. In DNA, the CDR3 is TGTGCCAGCAGCCGGACTAGCGGGCGTACCTACGAGCAGTACTTC.

The rearrangement links TRBV20-1 to TRBJ2-7, with 7 bases aligning to TRBD2. From germline, CDR1 is DFQATT and CDR2 SNEGSKA (reference sequence). J lost 4 bases, V lost 7 bases, and 4 bases had no gene match. The CDR3 is 11 amino acids. This chain's CDR3 is CSGGGGYEQYF. For the CDR3, the DNA is TGCAGTGGGGGGGGAGGGTACGAGCAGTACTTC.

The chain has TRBV19 and TRBJ2-7, with 8 bases that match TRBD1. CDR3 length equals 15 residues. Germline V gene sequence: CDR1 LNHDA, CDR2 SQIVND (reference sequence). V lost 0 bases, J lost 5 bases, and 6 bases stayed unmatched. The CDR3 bases are TGTGCCAGTAGTATAGATCCAGGGGGCCTCGACGAGCAGTACTTC. Translated, it gives CASSIDPGGLDEQYF.

The chain couples TRBV9 to TRBJ1-3; weak D call: TRBD1 (5 bases). V was pared by 3 bases and J by 0 bases, with 13 bases between. This CDR3 spans 16 amino acids. Germline V gene lookup returns CDR1 SGDLS and CDR2 YYNGEE. CDR3 protein: CASSDSGTDSGNTIYF. The CDR3 bases are TGTGCCAGCAGCGATTCCGGGACGGACTCTGGAAACACCATATATTTT.

Only one count was recorded for this clone. The CDR3 sequence: CASSESSGGTGELFF. CDR3 sequence (DNA): TGTGCCAGCAGTGAGTCCTCGGGAGGAACCGGGGAGCTGTTTTTT. The chain recombines TRBV25-1 with TRBJ2-2; 7 bases match TRBD2. This CDR3 is 15 amino acids long. CDR1 and CDR2 from the germline V gene are MGHDK and SYGVNS. J lost 5 bases, V lost 3 bases, and 6 bases had no gene match.

The chain is built from TRBV2 and TRBJ1-2; D remains unclear. CDR3 size: 14 residues. Germline CDR1 and CDR2: SNHLY and FYNNEI. V was trimmed by 6 bases and J by 4 bases, leaving 15 bases between them. The chain's CDR3 is CASRGIGGLYGYTF. The CDR3 DNA reads as TGTGCCAGCAGGGGAATTGGAGGGCTCTATGGCTACACCTTC.

This sequence joins TRBV6-5 and TRBJ2-7, with a possible D match to TRBD2 (6 bases). The CDR3 loop spans 13 amino acids. V lost 7 bases and J 7 bases, leaving 17 bases between the germline ends. The germline V gene has CDR1 MNHEY and CDR2 SVGAGI. The CDR3 here is CASNKDYWGEQYF. The DNA of the CDR3 is TGTGCCAGCAACAAGGACTATTGGGGGGAGCAGTACTTC.

This clone appeared once. The chain carries TRBV18 and TRBJ2-1; the match to TRBD1 covers 7 bases. Germline V gene lookup returns CDR1 KGHSH and CDR2 LQKENI. Losses at the gene ends were 6 bases for V and 9 bases for J; bases not matched to a gene: 14. This CDR3 contains 15 residues. This CDR3 is CASSPGQTTNSEQFF. CDR3 DNA: TGTGCCAGCTCCCCGGGACAGACAACTAACTCTGAGCAGTTCTTC.

Points on this clone: Distinct nucleotide sequences in the sample also encode this CDR3. J is TRBJ1-2 and V is TRBV6-5, with TRBD1 as a possible D gene (5 bases). The V and J ends lost 2 bases and 8 bases respectively, with 12 bases between them. CDR1 and CDR2 from the germline V gene are MNHEY and SVGAGI. This CDR3 spans 13 amino acids. DNA of the CDR3: TGTGCCAGCAGTTACGGGGCCGGTGGCGGCTACACCTTC. It encodes CASSYGAGGGYTF.

The sample holds one count of this clone. V usage is TRBV15 and J usage is TRBJ1-5; tentatively, D is TRBD1 (6 bases). Germline CDR1 is LNHNV and CDR2 is YYDKDF (reference sequence). Between the trimmed V and J ends, which lost 3 bases and 6 bases, there was a span of 9 bases. The CDR3 loop spans 13 amino acids. Written as DNA, the CDR3 is TGTGCCACCAGCAGTACAGGGTCTCAGCCCCAGCATTTT. Translating gives CATSSTGSQPQHF.

This chain uses TRBV12-5 with TRBJ2-5; TRBD1 aligns across 8 bases. V lost 7 bases to trimming and J lost 5 bases; unmatched junction nucleotides: 12. Germline-derived CDR1 and CDR2 are LGHNT and FRNRAP. This CDR3 has 15 residues. In DNA, the CDR3 is TGTGCTAGTGCCCCAGGGGGCAGGGGGCTGGAGACCCAGTACTTC. Translating gives CASAPGGRGLETQYF.

The gene calls are TRBV5-1 and TRBJ2-1; no definite D call. V lost 4 bases and J lost 4, with 9 bases in between. This CDR3 region has 13 residues. CDR1 SGHRS and CDR2 YFSETQ come from the germline V gene. CDR3 nucleotides: TGCGCCAGCAGCCGACCAGATTACAATGAGCAGTTCTTC. Residues: CASSRPDYNEQFF.

V usage is TRBV10-3 and J usage is TRBJ2-1, with D tentatively TRBD2 (6 bases). The CDR3 has 15 amino acids. Per the germline V gene, CDR1 is ENHRY and CDR2 is SYGVKD. The V gene lost 3 bases and the J gene lost 3 bases, with 12 bases spanning the gap. The CDR3 is CAISDPGLDYNEQFF. CDR3 bases: TGTGCCATCAGTGATCCGGGACTGGACTACAATGAGCAGTTCTTC.

The CDR3, as DNA: TGCGCCAGCAGCCAACCTTTCCGGGGGGTTTCCTACAATGAGCAGTTCTTC. Protein sequence: CASSQPFRGVSYNEQFF. This chain uses TRBV4-1 with TRBJ2-1; 7 bases are a match to TRBD2. CDR1 MGHRA and CDR2 YSYEKL come from the germline V gene. The ends lost 2 bases at V and 1 base at J; junction bases unmatched: 8. This CDR3 comprises 17 residues.

The rearrangement links TRBV5-1 to TRBJ1-1; D not resolved. The CDR3 is 14 residues long. V lost 5 bases to trimming and J lost 1 base, with 12 bases between them. Germline CDR1 reads SGHRS; CDR2 reads YFSETQ. The CDR3 region is CASSPQGGNTEAFF. The DNA for the CDR3 is TGCGCCAGCAGTCCCCAAGGCGGGAACACTGAAGCTTTCTTT.

V gene TRBV6-5 combines with J gene TRBJ2-4, with D possibly TRBD1 on 5 matching bases. From germline, CDR1 is MNHEY and CDR2 SVGAGI. V lost 6 bases to trimming and J lost 9 bases, with 12 bases between them. CDR3 length: 12 residues. CDR3 residues: CASRQDRGIQYF. DNA of the CDR3: TGTGCCAGCAGGCAGGATAGGGGCATTCAGTACTTC.

The genes are TRBV10-3 and TRBJ1-5; a possible D gene is TRBD1 (6 bases). CDR3 length equals 14 residues. Germline assignment: CDR1 ENHRY and CDR2 SYGVKD. V lost 3 bases to trimming and J lost 6 bases, with 12 bases between them. The CDR3 sequence: CAISDRGRGQPQHF. The CDR3 DNA is TGTGCCATCAGTGACAGGGGACGGGGTCAGCCCCAGCATTTT.